The 2 T cell receptor beta chains below were found in one sample sequenced in a study of shared clonotypes between healthy human individuals. The repertoire was sequenced with immunoSEQ multiplex PCR; TCRdb's copy has only in-frame clones and lacks some. Altogether around 2.1 million clones are present, approximately 96% being singletons, with the ten largest covering about 0.13%. Source material: naive CD4+ T cells sorted from blood. Subset of the sample: CD45RA+ positively selected. The receptors here all came from a man aged 18 to 30 in good health.

The genes are TRBV9 and TRBJ1-6, with TRBD1 matching 8 bases. The CDR3 spans 14 residues. Germline CDR1 SGDLS, CDR2 YYNGEE. V shed 1 base and J 7 bases; nucleotides not matched to a gene: 1. The CDR3 loop reads CASSVRQGNSPLHF. The CDR3 DNA follows: TGTGCCAGCAGCGTACGACAGGGGAATTCACCCCTCCACTTT.

The V call is TRBV19, the J call TRBJ1-2, with 8 bases identical to TRBD1. Germline V gene data show CDR1 as LNHDA and CDR2 as SQIVND (reference sequence). The CDR3 has 15 residues. After removal of 6 bases from V and 8 bases from J, the junction contained 14 bases not matched to a gene. CDR3 amino acids: CASRSADRASRGYTF. DNA of the CDR3: TGTGCCAGTAGATCTGCGGACAGGGCTTCTCGAGGCTACACCTTC.